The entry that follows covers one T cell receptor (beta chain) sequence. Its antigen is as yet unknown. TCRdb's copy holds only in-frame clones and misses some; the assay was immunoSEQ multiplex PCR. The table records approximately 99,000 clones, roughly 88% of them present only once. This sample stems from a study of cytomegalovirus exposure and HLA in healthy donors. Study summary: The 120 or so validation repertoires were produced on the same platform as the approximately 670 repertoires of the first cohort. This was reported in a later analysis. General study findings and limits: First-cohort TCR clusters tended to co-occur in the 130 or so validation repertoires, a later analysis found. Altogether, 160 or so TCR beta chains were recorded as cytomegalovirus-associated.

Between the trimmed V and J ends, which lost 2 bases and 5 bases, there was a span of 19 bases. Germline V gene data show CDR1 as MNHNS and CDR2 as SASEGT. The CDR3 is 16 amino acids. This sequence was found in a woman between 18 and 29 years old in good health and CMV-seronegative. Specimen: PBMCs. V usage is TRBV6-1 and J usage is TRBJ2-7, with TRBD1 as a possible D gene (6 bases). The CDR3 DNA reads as TGTGCCAGCAGTGAAAAGGCAGGGGCCGCCCCTGACGAGCAGTACTTC. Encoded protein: CASSEKAGAAPDEQYF.